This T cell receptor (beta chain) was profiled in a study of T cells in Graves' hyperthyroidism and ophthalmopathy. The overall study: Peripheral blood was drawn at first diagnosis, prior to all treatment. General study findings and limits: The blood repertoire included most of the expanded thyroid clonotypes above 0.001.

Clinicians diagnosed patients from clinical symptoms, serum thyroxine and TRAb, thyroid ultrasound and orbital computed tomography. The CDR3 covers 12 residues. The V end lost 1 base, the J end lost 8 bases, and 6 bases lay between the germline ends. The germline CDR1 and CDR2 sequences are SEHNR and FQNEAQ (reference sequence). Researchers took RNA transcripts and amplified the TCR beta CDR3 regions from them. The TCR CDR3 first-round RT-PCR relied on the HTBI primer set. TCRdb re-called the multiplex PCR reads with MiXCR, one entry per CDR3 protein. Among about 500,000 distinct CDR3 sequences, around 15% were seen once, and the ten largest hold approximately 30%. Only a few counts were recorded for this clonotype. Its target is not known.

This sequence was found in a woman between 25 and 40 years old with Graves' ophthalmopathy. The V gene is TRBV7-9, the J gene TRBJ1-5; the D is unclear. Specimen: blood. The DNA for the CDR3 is TGTGCCAGCAGCTTAGAGTTGAAGCCCCAGCATTTT. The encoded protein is CASSLELKPQHF.